This T cell receptor (beta chain) stems from a study of blood T cell repertoires in COVID-19. The CDR3 has 16 residues. After removal of 4 bases from V and 4 bases from J, the junction contained 11 bases not matched to a gene. Germline V lookup: CDR1 MNHEY, CDR2 SVGEGT. Profiling relied on immunoSEQ multiplex PCR, and the TCRdb table lists in-frame clones only, not all of them. This table holds 340,000 or so clones, around 85% found once. The chain employs TRBV6-2 or TRBV6-3 and TRBJ2-3, with 7 bases fitting TRBD2. The sample was PBMCs or T cells enriched from blood (not recorded which). The source is a woman aged 40 to 50 with acute COVID-19. CDR3 bases: TGTGCCAGCAGTTGGGGGACTAATAAAAAGGCAGATACGCAGTATTTT. Amino acid sequence: CASSWGTNKKADTQYF.